What follows are 23 T cell receptor beta chains derived from one specimen sequenced in a study of Graves' ophthalmopathy and Graves' hyperthyroidism. TCR beta CDR3 regions were amplified from RNA transcripts. Investigators did first-round RT-PCR with HTBI primers, then second-round multiplex PCR. In TCRdb, the multiplex PCR reads were re-called with MiXCR into one record per CDR3 protein. The repertoire holds approximately 150,000 distinct CDR3 sequences, with approximately 40% as singletons. The material sequenced was peripheral blood. The receptors were gathered from a man aged 30 to 45 with Graves' ophthalmopathy.

This clonotype was observed many times. This rearrangement joins TRBV6-5 to TRBJ1-5; D not certain. The CDR3 is made up of 13 amino acids. Trimming removed 6 bases from V and 7 bases from J, with 13 bases in between. CDR1 MNHEY and CDR2 SVGAGI come from the germline V gene. The CDR3 sequence: CASRGSRSQPQHF. CDR3 bases: TGTGCCAGCAGGGGCAGCCGCAGCCAGCCCCAGCATTTT.

This clonotype was counted at least ten times. The chain employs TRBV7-8 and TRBJ2-5; TRBD1 aligns across 9 bases. J gave up 5 bases and V 3 bases, and 7 bases lay outside the gene matches. The germline gives CDR1 SGHVS, CDR2 FQNEAQ. This CDR3 is 15 amino acids long. DNA of the CDR3: TGTGCCAGCAGCTTGCGGACAGGGGTGGTGGAGACCCAGTACTTC. Residues: CASSLRTGVVETQYF.

Many counts were recorded for this clonotype. The J gene is TRBJ2-7, the V gene TRBV28; perhaps TRBD1 as D (6 bases). The V end lost 7 bases, the J end lost 7 bases, and 23 bases lay between the germline ends. Germline V gene lookup returns CDR1 MDHEN and CDR2 SYDVKM. The CDR3 length is 15 residues. The CDR3 reads CASTNRDTQPREQYF. Here the CDR3 DNA reads TGTGCCAGCACAAACCGGGACACCCAACCGCGTGAGCAGTACTTC.

V usage is TRBV2 and J usage is TRBJ1-2; D unresolved. Germline lookup yields CDR1 SNHLY and CDR2 FYNNEI. Trimming pared 2 bases from V and 0 bases from J, leaving 10 bases between. This CDR3 contains 15 residues. Here the CDR3 reads CASSEFGVANYGYTF. The CDR3 DNA sequence: TGTGCCAGCAGTGAATTTGGGGTGGCTAACTATGGCTACACCTTC.

This chain joins TRBV29-1 and TRBJ2-5; 7 bases align to TRBD1. CDR1 and CDR2 from the germline V gene are SQVTM and ANQGSEA. This CDR3 is built from 14 residues. V trimming: 4 bases; J trimming: 4 bases; junction bases outside the gene matches: 9. CDR3: CSVVGQAILETQYF. For the CDR3, the DNA is TGCAGCGTTGTAGGACAGGCGATTTTAGAGACCCAGTACTTC.

This clonotype was recorded at least ten times. As DNA, the CDR3 is TGCAGTGCTAATCGGGAGGGAGAGACCCAGTACTTC. Protein sequence: CSANREGETQYF. This chain joins TRBV20-1 and TRBJ2-5, with 8 bases fitting TRBD2. There are 12 residues in the CDR3. With 4 bases clipped from V and 4 bases from J, the junction kept 2 bases outside the gene matches. CDR1 DFQATT and CDR2 SNEGSKA come from the germline V gene (reference sequence).

Ten or more counts support this clonotype. The V and J genes are TRBV12-5 and TRBJ1-1, with D hard to call. Trimming removed 5 bases from V and 1 base from J, with 11 bases in between. The CDR3 extends over 14 amino acids. In germline, CDR1 is LGHNT, CDR2 FRNRAP. The CDR3 DNA reads as TGTGCTAGTGGTACCGCGACGGGGAACACTGAAGCTTTCTTT. Amino acids: CASGTATGNTEAFF. Based on the CDR3 plus reference TRBV12-5 and TRBJ1-1, the full variable domain is DARVTQTPRHKVTEMGQEVTMRCQPILGHNTVFWYRQTMMQGLELLAYFRNRAPLDDSGMPKDRFSAEMPDATLATLKIQPSEPRDSAVYFCASGTATGNTEAFFGQGTRLTVV.

The V gene is TRBV7-8, the J gene TRBJ1-1, with TRBD1 matching over 7 bases. The length of the CDR3 is 15 residues. Trimming cost V 5 bases and J 4 bases; bases outside gene matches: 10. CDR1 SGHVS and CDR2 FQNEAQ come from the germline V gene. This CDR3 is CASSISTTGSTEAFF. CDR3 DNA sequence: TGTGCCAGCAGCATCTCCACGACAGGGAGCACTGAAGCTTTCTTT.

This clonotype was seen only once. The chain couples TRBV11-1 to TRBJ2-7, with 10 bases identical to TRBD2. CDR3 size: 16 residues. J was trimmed by 3 bases and V by 4 bases; bases with no gene match: 9. Germline assignment: CDR1 SGHAT and CDR2 FQDESV (reference sequence). The CDR3 spells CASSSGWGTSDYEQYF. For the CDR3, the DNA is TGTGCCAGCAGCTCCGGGTGGGGGACTAGCGACTACGAGCAGTACTTC.

V gene TRBV28 combines with J gene TRBJ1-6; D gene ambiguous. In germline, CDR1 is MDHEN, CDR2 SYDVKM. The CDR3 spans 14 residues. The germline V and J ends were trimmed by 3 bases and 5 bases, with 8 bases remaining between them. CDR3 nucleotides: TGTGCCAGCAGTTTGGGCGGAGATAATTCACCCCTCCACTTT. Amino acids: CASSLGGDNSPLHF.

The genes are TRBV7-2 and TRBJ2-7; TRBD2 is a possible D gene (7 bases). The CDR3 is 15 amino acids. Looked up from germline, CDR1 is SGHTA and CDR2 is FQGNSA. Trimming pared 5 bases from V and 6 bases from J, leaving 20 bases between. The CDR3 DNA reads TGTGCCAGCAGCCCATCGTGGGGGGGCGGGGGCGAGCAGTACTTC. Translation: CASSPSWGGGGEQYF.

Many counts were recorded for this clonotype. V is TRBV28 and J is TRBJ2-2, with TRBD1 as a possible D gene (6 bases). Trimming stripped 5 bases from V and 6 bases from J, with 16 bases between. Germline V gives CDR1 MDHEN, CDR2 SYDVKM. This CDR3 has 15 residues. CDR3 nucleotide sequence: TGTGCCAGCAGTAACCGGGGCAGGGGCCCCGGGGAGCTGTTTTTT. Its protein product is CASSNRGRGPGELFF.

The chain employs TRBV28 and TRBJ1-2, with D uncertain. The germline V and J ends were trimmed by 4 bases and 0 bases, with 15 bases remaining between them. This CDR3 has 16 amino acids. From germline, CDR1 is MDHEN and CDR2 SYDVKM. This CDR3 reads CASSSTATEANYGYTF. The DNA for the CDR3 is TGTGCCAGCAGTTCAACGGCCACCGAAGCTAACTATGGCTACACCTTC.

This clonotype was observed at least ten times. V gene TRBV3-1 combines with J gene TRBJ2-7, with TRBD2 matching over 8 bases. CDR1 and CDR2 (germline): LGHDT, YNNKEL (reference sequence). The junction had 12 bases not matched to a gene; V was cut back by 4 bases and J by 4 bases. CDR3 size: 16 residues. CDR3 DNA sequence: TGTGCCAGCAGCCCCAGCGCCAGCGGGAGATCTTACGAGCAGTACTTC. It codes for CASSPSASGRSYEQYF.

This clonotype was observed many times. The genes are TRBV20-1 and TRBJ2-7; possibly TRBD1 for D (6 bases). Germline CDR1 reads DFQATT; CDR2 reads SNEGSKA (reference sequence). V was cut by 7 bases and J by 11 bases, with 18 bases left in between. The CDR3 is made up of 11 amino acids. The CDR3 spells CSVGFVSGEYF. CDR3 DNA: TGCAGTGTGGGCTTTGTCTCAGGGGAGTACTTC.

This clonotype was picked up many times. The rearrangement joins TRBV12-3 or TRBV12-4 to TRBJ1-2; 12 positions agree with TRBD1. The CDR3 length is 16 residues. After removal of 5 bases from V and 6 bases from J, the junction contained 10 bases not matched to a gene. The CDR3 DNA follows: TGTGCCAGCAGTCCCGGGACAGGGGGCCGGGTTAATGGCTACACCTTC. Amino acid sequence: CASSPGTGGRVNGYTF.

This clonotype was found many times. V and J are TRBV24-1 and TRBJ1-3; D is unresolved. Trimming removed 5 bases from V and 2 bases from J, with 6 bases in between. From germline, CDR1 is KGHDR and CDR2 SFDVKD. CDR3 length: 13 residues. CDR3 bases: TGTGCCACCAGTGCCGGGGCTGGAAACACCATATATTTT. Protein sequence: CATSAGAGNTIYF.

V usage is TRBV20-1 and J usage is TRBJ2-5; D unresolved. Germline loops: CDR1 DFQATT, CDR2 SNEGSKA (reference sequence). This CDR3 spans 14 amino acids. Trimming stripped 1 base from V and 0 bases from J, with 9 bases between. CDR3 bases: TGCAGTGCTAGAGTCTCGCGGAACCAAGAGACCCAGTACTTC. Its protein is CSARVSRNQETQYF.

This clonotype appeared many times. The rearrangement uses TRBV2 and TRBJ1-6, with a weak D call TRBD1 (5 bases). The germline V gene encodes CDR1 SNHLY and CDR2 FYNNEI. CDR3 length: 15 amino acids. V lost 6 bases and J 5 bases, leaving 14 bases between the germline ends. CDR3 loop: CASRAGIRDNSPLHF. As DNA, the CDR3 is TGTGCCAGCAGAGCAGGGATCCGGGATAATTCACCCCTCCACTTT.

This chain joins TRBV11-2 and TRBJ2-7; TRBD2 agrees at 9 bases. CDR1 and CDR2 from the germline V gene are SGHAT and FQNNGV. The CDR3 totals 15 residues. The V and J ends lost 3 bases and 2 bases, in that order; junction bases with no gene match: 5. The CDR3 coding sequence is TGTGCCAGCAGCTTGGATAGCGGGGGCACCTACGAGCAGTACTTC. It translates to CASSLDSGGTYEQYF.

This clonotype has just a few counts. The chain carries TRBV15 and TRBJ2-5; 10 bases fit TRBD1. Germline V lookup: CDR1 LNHNV, CDR2 YYDKDF (reference sequence). There are 16 residues in the CDR3. Unmatched junction bases numbered 9, after V lost 4 bases and J lost 4 bases. The CDR3 DNA sequence: TGTGCCACCAGCACAGACGAAGGGACAGGGGCAGAGACCCAGTACTTC. It encodes CATSTDEGTGAETQYF.

The genes are TRBV6-1 and TRBJ1-1; D is unclear. The CDR3 contains 14 residues. V dropped 2 bases and J dropped 11 bases, with 18 bases sitting between them. Per germline, CDR1 MNHNS and CDR2 SASEGT. CDR3 in amino acids: CASSEWASPQRAFF. Written as DNA, the CDR3 is TGTGCCAGCAGTGAATGGGCCTCTCCCCAACGGGCTTTCTTT.

This clonotype has a count of ten or more. The rearrangement joins TRBV9 to TRBJ2-7; 10 nucleotides align to TRBD2. CDR1 SGDLS and CDR2 YYNGEE come from the germline V gene. The CDR3 loop spans 14 amino acids. The trim removed 3 bases at V and 6 bases at J, leaving 6 bases unmatched. CDR3 region: CASSATSGLSEQYF. The CDR3 DNA is TGTGCCAGCAGCGCGACTAGCGGGCTGAGCGAGCAGTACTTC.